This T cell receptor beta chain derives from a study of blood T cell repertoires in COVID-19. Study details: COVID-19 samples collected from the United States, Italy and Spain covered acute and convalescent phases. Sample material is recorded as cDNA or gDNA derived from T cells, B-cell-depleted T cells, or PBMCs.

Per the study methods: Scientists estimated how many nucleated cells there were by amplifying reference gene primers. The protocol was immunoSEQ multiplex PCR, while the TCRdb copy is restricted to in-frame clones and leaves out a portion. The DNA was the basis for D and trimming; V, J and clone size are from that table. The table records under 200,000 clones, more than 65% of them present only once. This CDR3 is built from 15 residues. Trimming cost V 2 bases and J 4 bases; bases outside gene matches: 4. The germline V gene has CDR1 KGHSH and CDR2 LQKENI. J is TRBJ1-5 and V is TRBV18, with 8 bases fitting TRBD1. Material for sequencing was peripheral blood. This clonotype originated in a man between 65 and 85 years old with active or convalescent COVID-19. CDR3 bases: TGTGCCAGCTCACCAAGACAGGGGACAAATCAGCCCCAGCATTTT. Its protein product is CASSPRQGTNQPQHF.